This passage covers 4 T cell receptor beta chains from one sample sequenced in a study of T-cell reconstitution after alpha-beta-depleted transplantation in children. The TCRbeta library incorporated unique molecular identifiers. Using its own MiXCR run on the PCR reads, TCRdb lists one record per CDR3 protein. In the table there are 490,000 or so distinct CDR3 sequences, approximately 13% of which are singletons. The sequenced sample was PBMCs from the stem cell graft donor, obtained from the stem cell graft. The receptors were gathered from a human donor who donated a stem cell graft to a child with combined immunodeficiency.

A few counts support this clonotype. The chain links TRBV18 to TRBJ1-1; tentative D call: TRBD1 (6 bases). The CDR3 runs 16 residues. Germline V gene data show CDR1 as KGHSH and CDR2 as LQKENI. V dropped 3 bases and J dropped 6 bases, with 20 bases sitting between them. The CDR3 sequence: CASSPGQTTALAEAFF. CDR3 in DNA: TGTGCCAGCTCACCCGGACAGACTACGGCCCTAGCTGAAGCTTTCTTT.

The chain links TRBV20-1 to TRBJ2-1, with 10 bases lining up with TRBD2. Germline CDR1 is DFQATT and CDR2 is SNEGSKA (reference sequence). J was trimmed by 4 bases and V by 3 bases; bases with no gene match: 9. The CDR3 is made up of 16 amino acids. The CDR3 DNA is TGCAGTGCTAGGGGATTTAGCGGGAGGTATTACAATGAGCAGTTCTTC. Translating it yields CSARGFSGRYYNEQFF.

In this sample, this clonotype turned up many times. The chain is built from TRBV7-2 and TRBJ2-1; 8 bases match TRBD2. CDR3 length: 15 residues. Germline values: CDR1 SGHTA, CDR2 FQGNSA. The J segment lost 10 bases and the V segment lost 1 base, leaving 9 bases of the junction unmatched. CDR3 loop: CASSLVVGASGEQFF. The CDR3 DNA follows: TGTGCCAGCAGCTTAGTGGTGGGGGCTAGCGGGGAGCAGTTCTTC. Full variable domain (rest looked up from reference TRBV7-2 and TRBJ2-1): GAGVSQSPSNKVTEKGKDVELRCDPISGHTALYWYRQSLGQGLEFLIYFQGNSAPDKSGLPSDRFSAERTGGSVSTLTIQRTQQEDSAVYLCASSLVVGASGEQFFGPGTRLTVL.

The chain links TRBV12-3 or TRBV12-4 to TRBJ2-2; 8 nucleotides match TRBD1. The length of the CDR3 is 17 residues. The junction had 8 bases not matched to a gene; V was cut back by 1 base and J by 4 bases. CDR3 residues: CASSLVRGLRSTGELFF. CDR3 sequence (DNA): TGTGCCAGCAGTTTAGTCAGGGGGCTGAGGAGCACCGGGGAGCTGTTTTTT.